These T cell receptor beta chains were read from a single sample in a study of shared clonotypes between healthy human individuals. Some clones are missing from TCRdb's copy, which holds only in-frame ones; the method was immunoSEQ multiplex PCR. The sample includes a few million clones, more than 90% of them seen just once. The specimen sequenced was naive CD4+ T cells sorted from blood. These receptors all stem from a man between 18 and 35 years old in good health. The CDR3 runs from the conserved cysteine through the conserved F or W.

len	v_gene	CDR3aa
16	TRBV7-2	CASSLVSREHYNEQFF
14	TRBV7-2	CASSFRQGVPEAFF
14	TRBV6-5	CASSPDRGTDTQYF
15	TRBV4-1	CASSQAGLAGGEQYF
13	TRBV6-6	CASRGSSYNEQFF
15	TRBV7-9	CASSLSRIGAEKLFF
15	TRBV11-2	CASSLGQTTKNIQYF
13	TRBV19	CAGGTASGQPQHF
15	TRBV18	CASSPPTARITEAFF
12	TRBV5-6	CASSGGILGYTF
15	TRBV19	CASRMTGVGNQPQHF
13	TRBV29-1	CSVEGRAKNIQYF
14	TRBV5-1	CASSLMEGVETQYF
13	TRBV7-2	CASSADFRETQYF
13	TRBV11-1	CASSLTGNTEAFF
15	TRBV5-1	CASSLGQGLDYGYTF
15	TRBV6-5	CASRVLTRPGETQYF
10	TRBV10-2	CASRLDEQFF
14	TRBV7-8	CASSLSTSEETQYF
15	TRBV18	CASSPRTGSQETQYF
15	TRBV28	CASSLSGAGGEKLFF
16	TRBV7-2	CASSLVARANTGELFF
18	TRBV4-2	CASSQASETGGPGNTIYF
14	TRBV30	CAWSDPGSNQPQHF
16	TRBV5-8	CASSIRAGGSYNEQFF
15	TRBV18	CASSPTQGKYHEQYF
15	TRBV29-1	CSVGTDRGNTGELFF